The sequence of this T cell receptor beta chain was determined in a study of shared clonotypes between healthy human individuals. As to this clone: Its target is unknown. At the DNA level, this CDR3 is encoded by other sequences in the same sample as well.

For each subset, genomic DNA was distributed in equal portions over several immunoSEQ plates. Clones were read by immunoSEQ multiplex PCR, and TCRdb kept only the in-frame ones, dropping some. The sample shows some 2,500,000 clones, 80% to 95% of them seen only once. CDR1 and CDR2 from the germline V gene are SGDLS and YYNGEE. Trimming took off 0 bases at V and 2 bases at J, with 5 bases between the two ends. The CDR3 is 13 amino acids. Study-wide findings and caveats: As a rule, naive subsets had a larger estimated richness than memory subsets. The study found lower generation probabilities in non-shared clonotypes than in those shared by all four donors.

The TCR comes from a man between 18 and 35 years old in good health. Some clones in this sample may be carry-over from other donors' samples. The source material was naive CD4+ T cells from PBMCs. As for subset: CD45RA+ positively selected. This sequence joins TRBV9 and TRBJ2-5; no reliable D call. This CDR3 reads CASSVGVQETQYF. CDR3 DNA: TGTGCCAGCAGCGTAGGGGTACAAGAGACCCAGTACTTC. Full variable domain (remainder filled in from reference TRBV9 and TRBJ2-5): DSGVTQTPKHLITATGQRVTLRCSPRSGDLSVYWYQQSLDQGLQFLIQYYNGEERAKGNILERFSAQQFPDLHSELNLSSLELGDSALYFCASSVGVQETQYFGPGTRLLVL.